This T cell receptor (beta chain) was retrieved from a study of T-cell memory formation after mild COVID-19. About the research overall: The TCR clusters were mostly specific to one donor.

Remarks on this clonotype: The target antigen is unknown.

V was trimmed by 4 bases and J by 5 bases, leaving 19 bases between them. The CDR3 covers 16 residues. Per germline, CDR1 LGHNA and CDR2 YSLEER. Study-level findings and limits: Of the contracting clones, CD4+ ones lay mainly in CM and EM, and CD8+ ones in EMRA. Pre-infection memory contained some responding clones, which suggested that cross-reactive memory had joined. Clones that got smaller from day 15 to 85 had even CD4/CD8, while clones growing later tipped toward CD4+.

From the 5' RACE reads, TCRdb called clonotypes with MiXCR, one entry per CDR3 protein. The table includes about 100,000 distinct CDR3 sequences, 8.5% to 14% detected once. This sequence was found in a man aged 18 to 29 who had mild COVID-19 (a few samples of this study predate the infection). Cell type and time point are not known. This chain joins TRBV4-3 and TRBJ2-3; either TRBD1 or TRBD2 may supply D (6 bases each). Sample: PBMCs or a T cell subset sorted from them (not recorded which). The CDR3 loop is CASSPTLDGGRDTQYF. In DNA, the CDR3 is TGCGCCAGCAGCCCCACCCTCGACGGGGGCAGAGATACGCAGTATTTT.